This is a list of T cell receptor beta chains from one sample in a study of early T cells in non-severe SARS-CoV-2 infection. TCRdb re-called the 5' RACE reads with MiXCR, one entry per CDR3 protein. The table shows fewer than 130,000 distinct CDR3 sequences, with around an eighth occurring only once. The material sequenced was whole blood, taken at baseline. These receptors all stem from an adult who was a healthcare worker with PCR-confirmed SARS-CoV-2 infection or an uninfected control (not recorded which). CDR3s include the opening cysteine and the closing phenylalanine or tryptophan. The D gene is left open where the match is weak. Clone size is given for some rows only: seen once, a few or many times, or a class if the clone is expanded.

clone size,J gene,D gene,V gene,CDR3 protein,CDR3 DNA
few,TRBJ2-7,NA,TRBV7-9,CASSSFQGGEYEQYF,TGTGCCAGCAGCTCGTTTCAGGGCGGGGAATACGAGCAGTACTTC
few,TRBJ2-7,NA,TRBV15,CATSRRHQGRSYEQYF,TGTGCCACCAGCAGACGCCACCAGGGCAGGTCCTACGAGCAGTACTTC
few,TRBJ2-6,NA,TRBV19,CASSTRGASNVLTF,TGTGCCAGTAGTACCCGGGGAGCCTCCAACGTCCTGACTTTC
NA,TRBJ2-3,TRBD2,TRBV20-1,CSARDPAGATDTQYF,TGCAGTGCTAGAGATCCAGCGGGGGCCACAGATACGCAGTATTTT
NA,TRBJ1-6,NA,TRBV6-6,CASSHREFRSSYNSPLHF,TGTGCCAGCAGTCACAGGGAATTTCGGAGCTCCTATAATTCACCCCTCCACTTT
few,TRBJ2-7,NA,TRBV5-1,CASSLPRGGPFSYEQYF,TGCGCCAGCAGCTTGCCCCGCGGCGGGCCTTTCTCCTACGAGCAGTACTTC
NA,TRBJ1-5,NA,TRBV6-6,CASTGGLHQPQHF,TGTGCCAGCACCGGGGGACTCCATCAGCCCCAGCATTTT
NA,TRBJ1-2,NA,TRBV6-5,CASSPGDPNYGYTF,TGTGCCAGCAGTCCAGGGGATCCTAACTATGGCTACACCTTC
NA,TRBJ2-1,TRBD2,TRBV28,CASSFRAGAFNEQFF,TGTGCCAGCAGTTTTCGGGCGGGAGCTTTCAATGAGCAGTTCTTC
many,TRBJ1-5,NA,TRBV3-1,CASSRGTDQPQHF,TGTGCCAGCAGCCGCGGGACTGATCAGCCCCAGCATTTT
NA,TRBJ2-7,NA,TRBV29-1,CSVCMMSSYEQYF,TGCAGCGTTTGTATGATGAGCTCCTACGAGCAGTACTTC
NA,TRBJ2-1,TRBD2,TRBV29-1,CSVEGLDGRGEQFF,TGCAGCGTGGAGGGACTAGATGGAAGGGGTGAGCAGTTCTTC
NA,TRBJ2-4,TRBD1,TRBV5-3,CARSLKQGAGILYFLGVNIQYF,TGTGCCAGAAGCTTGAAACAGGGGGCGGGTATTCTCTACTTTTTAGGAGTAAACATTCAGTACTTC
many,TRBJ2-3,TRBD2,TRBV4-1,CASSLGGGPDTQYF,TGCGCCAGCAGCCTCGGGGGGGGTCCAGATACGCAGTATTTT
few,TRBJ2-7,TRBD1,TRBV11-1,CASKVQGASEQYF,TGTGCCAGCAAGGTACAGGGGGCGAGCGAGCAGTACTTC
few,TRBJ1-4,TRBD1,TRBV12-3/TRBV12-4,CASSLRQGTNEKLFF,TGTGCCAGCAGTTTAAGACAGGGGACTAATGAAAAACTGTTTTTT
many,TRBJ2-5,TRBD2,TRBV27,CASSRLAGGQPGTQYF,TGTGCCAGCAGTAGACTAGCGGGGGGCCAGCCGGGGACCCAGTACTTC
few,TRBJ1-4,NA,TRBV5-1,CASSLTGSNEKLFF,TGCGCCAGCAGCTTGACAGGGTCTAATGAAAAACTGTTTTTT
NA,TRBJ1-2,NA,TRBV7-6,CASSSADSFYGYTF,TGTGCCAGCAGCTCCGCCGACAGTTTCTATGGCTACACCTTC
NA,TRBJ1-1,NA,TRBV6-5,CASSYGSIMNTEAFF,TGTGCCAGCAGTTACGGCAGCATCATGAACACTGAAGCTTTCTTT
NA,TRBJ2-5,NA,TRBV20-1,CSAKIRADQETQYF,TGCAGTGCTAAGATCCGGGCAGACCAAGAGACCCAGTACTTC
many,TRBJ2-2,TRBD2,TRBV7-7,CASSPMTSGAGELFF,TGTGCTAGCAGCCCGATGACCAGCGGGGCCGGGGAGCTGTTTTTT
many,TRBJ2-7,NA,TRBV12-3/TRBV12-4,CASSLAGGYEQYF,TGTGCCAGCAGTTTAGCAGGGGGCTACGAGCAGTACTTC
NA,TRBJ2-7,NA,TRBV2,CASSEVKSGAPKQGWRYEQYF,TGTGCCAGCAGTGAAGTTAAATCCGGGGCCCCCAAACAGGGCTGGAGGTACGAGCAGTACTTC
many,TRBJ1-2,NA,TRBV5-4,CASSLEGEGGYTF,TGTGCCAGCAGCTTGGAAGGGGAGGGCGGCTACACCTTC
NA,TRBJ1-2,TRBD1,TRBV19,CASSTPRTGVFANYGYTF,TGTGCCAGTAGTACCCCGCGGACAGGGGTTTTCGCCAACTATGGCTACACCTTC
many,TRBJ2-6,TRBD1,TRBV7-2,CASSSLRYYGTGPGTGANVLTF,TGTGCCAGCAGCTCGCTGCGATATTACGGGACAGGCCCAGGGACTGGGGCCAACGTCCTGACTTTC
few,TRBJ2-5,NA,TRBV29-1,CSVEVETQYF,TGCAGCGTTGAAGTAGAGACCCAGTACTTC
many,TRBJ2-1,TRBD2,TRBV4-1,CASSQDPGSSGGHNEQFF,TGCGCCAGCAGCCAAGATCCGGGCTCTAGCGGGGGGCACAATGAGCAGTTCTTC
NA,TRBJ2-1,NA,TRBV2,CASSGVQSYNEQFF,TGTGCCAGCAGTGGAGTCCAATCCTACAATGAGCAGTTCTTC
NA,TRBJ2-3,TRBD1,TRBV29-1,CSAEMTGGGTDTQYF,TGCAGCGCAGAAATGACAGGGGGTGGCACAGATACGCAGTATTTT
few,TRBJ2-3,NA,TRBV30,CAWGTGTDTQYF,TGTGCCTGGGGGACTGGGACAGATACGCAGTATTTT
NA,TRBJ2-7,TRBD1,TRBV27,CASSQIWTGPGTEQYF,TGTGCCAGCAGTCAAATCTGGACAGGTCCAGGAACCGAGCAGTACTTC
few,TRBJ2-1,TRBD1,TRBV18,CASSPGLGQAYNEQFF,TGTGCCAGCTCACCAGGTTTAGGACAGGCTTACAATGAGCAGTTCTTC
few,TRBJ1-5,TRBD1,TRBV20-1,CSAATGTVNQPQHF,TGCAGTGCAGCAACCGGGACAGTAAATCAGCCCCAGCATTTT